This TCR beta chain comes out of a study of blood T cell repertoires in COVID-19. Turning to the study itself: Samples representing acute and convalescent COVID-19 were sourced from the United States, Italy and Spain.

Under the authors' procedure: Nucleated cell counts were estimated from reference gene primer amplification. Measured with immunoSEQ multiplex PCR; TCRdb has only the in-frame clones, and not every one. The V and J calls and the clone size are those of that table, but D and trimming were determined from the DNA. The profile shows fewer than 450,000 clones, approximately 88% of them singletons. This clone has just one count. The CDR3 loop spans 15 amino acids. The ends lost 5 bases at V and 4 bases at J; junction bases unmatched: 9. The germline gives CDR1 ENHRY, CDR2 SYGVKD. The chain couples TRBV10-3 to TRBJ1-1; 8 bases match TRBD1. This TCR derives from a middle-aged woman with acute COVID-19. Material: PBMCs or T cells enriched from blood (not recorded which). Written as DNA, the CDR3 is TGTGCCATCAGTCCCGGACAGGGAAGGCGCACTGAAGCTTTCTTT. Translating gives CAISPGQGRRTEAFF.